The sequence of this T cell receptor beta chain was determined in a study of cytomegalovirus exposure and HLA in healthy donors. Study in general: Samples from HLA-typed donors yielded around 79 million unique TCRs in an early data release. Study outcomes and limitations: Reports indicate that TCR beta sequences accurately predicted the HLA-A and HLA-B alleles of most subjects.

Trimming cost V 6 bases and J 0 bases, with 13 bases left between them. The CDR3 consists of 14 residues. Germline assignment: CDR1 SQVTM and CDR2 ANQGSEA. The primer mix had 60 Vbeta and 13 Jbeta primers. Per the study methods: It was a later analysis that counted around 85 million unique TCR beta chains, of which about 10 million were shared. The assay was immunoSEQ multiplex PCR, and TCRdb's table has in-frame clones only and misses some. The V and J calls and the clone size are those of that table, but D and trimming were determined from the DNA. The sample holds some 110,000 clones, about 68% seen once. Of note for this clone: Its matching antigen is unknown.

The sequence was obtained from a woman aged 40 to 55 in good health and CMV-seropositive. Sequences were obtained from PBMCs. V is TRBV29-1 and J is TRBJ2-3, with D possibly TRBD1 on 7 matching bases. CDR3 nucleotides: TGCAGCGTGGTCTCAGGGGGGAGCACAGATACGCAGTATTTT. This sequence encodes CSVVSGGSTDTQYF.